Listed here are 8 T cell receptor beta chains from one sample, sequenced in a study of blood T cells in healthy people across ages. A second PCR, run for about 7 to 11 cycles, used a sample-barcoded 5' primer plus a J-beta primer mix. TCRdb reprocessed the 5' RACE reads via MiXCR and lists one record per CDR3 protein. Of about 800,000 distinct CDR3 sequences listed, 25% were seen once; the top ten hold 3.7%. These data are also associated with another study on T cells of mothers and their children.

The specimen was blood. Source of these receptors: a boy aged 5 to 17 in good health.

Here the CDR3 reads CASKTPGVTEAFF. CDR3 DNA: TGTGCCAGCAAAACACCCGGGGTGACTGAAGCTTTCTTT. The V and J genes are TRBV27 and TRBJ1-1; unclear D gene. The V end was cut by 7 bases, the J end by 5 bases, with 14 bases between. The germline V gene has CDR1 MNHEY and CDR2 SMNVEV (reference sequence). The CDR3 is 13 residues long.

This clonotype was counted only a few times. The rearrangement joins TRBV24-1 to TRBJ2-5; D not certain. The CDR3 extends over 14 amino acids. Per the germline V gene, CDR1 is KGHDR and CDR2 is SFDVKD. Between the trimmed V and J ends, which lost 0 bases and 2 bases, there was a span of 6 bases. CDR3 loop: CATSDLAGQETQYF. For the CDR3, the DNA is TGTGCCACCAGTGATTTGGCCGGACAAGAGACCCAGTACTTC.

V is TRBV29-1 and J is TRBJ2-3; TRBD1 is a possible D gene (8 bases). This CDR3 spans 14 amino acids. The V and J ends lost 6 bases and 2 bases respectively, with 15 bases between them. Germline CDR1 SQVTM, CDR2 ANQGSEA. CDR3 nucleotide sequence: TGCAGCGTCCTCACAGGGGGGGACACAGATACGCAGTATTTT. Translating gives CSVLTGGDTDTQYF.

This sequence joins TRBV24-1 and TRBJ2-3, with 8 bases aligning to TRBD1. V was clipped by 3 bases and J by 2 bases; unmatched bases: 6. This CDR3 region has 16 residues. Germline V gene data show CDR1 as KGHDR and CDR2 as SFDVKD. CDR3 in amino acids: CATSDTGQEITDTQYF. The DNA of the CDR3 is TGTGCCACCAGTGATACGGGACAGGAGATCACAGATACGCAGTATTTT.

The sample holds a few counts of this clonotype. This chain joins TRBV29-1 and TRBJ1-2, with 8 bases fitting TRBD1. This CDR3 has 13 residues. V trimming: 4 bases; J trimming: 5 bases; junction bases outside the gene matches: 6. Germline lookup yields CDR1 SQVTM and CDR2 ANQGSEA. The CDR3 bases are TGCAGCGTTGTCAGTCAGGGGGCGTATGGCTACACCTTC. Its translation is CSVVSQGAYGYTF.

The chain has TRBV20-1 and TRBJ2-7; D call uncertain. Looked up from germline, CDR1 is DFQATT and CDR2 is SNEGSKA (reference sequence). V lost 1 base and J lost 2, with 12 bases in between. The CDR3 covers 14 residues. The DNA for the CDR3 is TGCAGTGCTAGAGGGCACTCTTCCACCTACGAGCAGTACTTC. This sequence encodes CSARGHSSTYEQYF.

The rearrangement joins TRBV12-5 to TRBJ2-3; D is unresolved. The CDR3 consists of 16 residues. In germline, CDR1 is LGHNT, CDR2 FRNRAP. The V end lost 0 bases, the J end lost 1 base, and 11 bases lay between the germline ends. CDR3 sequence (DNA): TGTGCTAGTGGTTTGGTAAACCCACCCGGCACAGATACGCAGTATTTT. Translation gives CASGLVNPPGTDTQYF.

J is TRBJ2-7 and V is TRBV7-2, with 8 positions matching TRBD1. The CDR3 length is 15 residues. V shed 3 bases, J shed 2 bases, and the junction held 6 bases outside the gene matches. Germline V CDR1 and CDR2: SGHTA, FQGNSA. The CDR3: CASSFGQGLTYEQYF. The CDR3 nucleotides are TGTGCCAGCAGCTTCGGACAGGGTTTAACCTACGAGCAGTACTTC.